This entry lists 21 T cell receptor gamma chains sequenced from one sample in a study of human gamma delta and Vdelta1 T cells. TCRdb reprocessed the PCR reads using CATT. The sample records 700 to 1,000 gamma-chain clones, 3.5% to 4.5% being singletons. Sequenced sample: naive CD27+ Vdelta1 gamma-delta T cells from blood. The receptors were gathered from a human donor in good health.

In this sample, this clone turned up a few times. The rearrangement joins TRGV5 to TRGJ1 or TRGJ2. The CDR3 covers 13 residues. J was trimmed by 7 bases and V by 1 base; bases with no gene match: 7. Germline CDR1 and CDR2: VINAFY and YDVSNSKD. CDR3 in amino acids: CATWDSPRYKKLF. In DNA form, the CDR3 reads TGTGCCACCTGGGACAGTCCTAGATATAAGAAACTCTTT.

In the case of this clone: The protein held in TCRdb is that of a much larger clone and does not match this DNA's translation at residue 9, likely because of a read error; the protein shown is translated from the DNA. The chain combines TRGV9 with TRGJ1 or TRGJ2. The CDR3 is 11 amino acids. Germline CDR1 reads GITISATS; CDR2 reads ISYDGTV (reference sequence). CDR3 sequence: CALWEVGKNLF. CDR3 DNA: TGTGCCTTGTGGGAGGTTGGCAAGAACCTCTTT.

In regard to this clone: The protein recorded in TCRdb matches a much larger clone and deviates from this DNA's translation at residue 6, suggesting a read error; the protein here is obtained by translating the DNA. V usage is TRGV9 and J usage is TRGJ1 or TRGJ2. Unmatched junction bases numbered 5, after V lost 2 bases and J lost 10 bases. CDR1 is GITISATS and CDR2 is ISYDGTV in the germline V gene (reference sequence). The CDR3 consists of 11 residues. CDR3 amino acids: CALWEAGKKLF. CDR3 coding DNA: TGTGCCTTGTGGGAGGCTGGCAAGAAACTCTTT.

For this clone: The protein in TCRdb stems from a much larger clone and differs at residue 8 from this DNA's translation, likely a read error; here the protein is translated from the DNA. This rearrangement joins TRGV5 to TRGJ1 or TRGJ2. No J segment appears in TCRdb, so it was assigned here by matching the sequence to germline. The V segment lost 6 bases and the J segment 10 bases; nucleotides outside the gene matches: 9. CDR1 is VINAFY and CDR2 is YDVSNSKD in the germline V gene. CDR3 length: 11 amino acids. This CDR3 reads CATWWWLKKLF. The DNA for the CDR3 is TGTGCCACCTGGTGGTGGTTGAAGAAACTCTTT.

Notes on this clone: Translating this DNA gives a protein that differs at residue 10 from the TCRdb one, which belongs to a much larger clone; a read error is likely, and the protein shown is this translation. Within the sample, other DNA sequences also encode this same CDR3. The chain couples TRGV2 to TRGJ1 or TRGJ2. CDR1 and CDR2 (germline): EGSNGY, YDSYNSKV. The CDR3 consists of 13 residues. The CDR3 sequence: CATWDGPYYRKLF. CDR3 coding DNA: TGTGCCACCTGGGACGGGCCTTATTATAGGAAACTCTTT.

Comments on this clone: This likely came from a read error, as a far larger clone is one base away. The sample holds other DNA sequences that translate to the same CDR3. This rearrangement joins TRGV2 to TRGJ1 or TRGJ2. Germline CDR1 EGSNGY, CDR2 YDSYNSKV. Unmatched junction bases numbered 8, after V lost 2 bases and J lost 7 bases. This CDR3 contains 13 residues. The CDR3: CATWDVGGYKKLF. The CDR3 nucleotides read TGTGCCACCTGGGACGTGGGAGGGTATAAGAAACTCTTT.

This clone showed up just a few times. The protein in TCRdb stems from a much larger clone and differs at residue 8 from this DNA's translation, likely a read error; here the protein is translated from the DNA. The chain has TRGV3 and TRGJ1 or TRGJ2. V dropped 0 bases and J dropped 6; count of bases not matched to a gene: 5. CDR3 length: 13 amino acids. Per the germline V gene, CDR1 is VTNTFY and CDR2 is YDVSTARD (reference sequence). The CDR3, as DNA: TGTGCCACCTGGGACAGGCATCGTTATAAGAAACTCTTT. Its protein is CATWDRHRYKKLF.

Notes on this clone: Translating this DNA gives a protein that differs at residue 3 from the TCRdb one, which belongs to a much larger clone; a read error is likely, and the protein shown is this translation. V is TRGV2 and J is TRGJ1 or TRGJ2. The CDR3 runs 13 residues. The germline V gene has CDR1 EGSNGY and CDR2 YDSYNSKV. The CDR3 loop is CAIWDGPYYKKLF. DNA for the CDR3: TGTGCCATCTGGGACGGGCCTTATTATAAGAAACTCTTT.

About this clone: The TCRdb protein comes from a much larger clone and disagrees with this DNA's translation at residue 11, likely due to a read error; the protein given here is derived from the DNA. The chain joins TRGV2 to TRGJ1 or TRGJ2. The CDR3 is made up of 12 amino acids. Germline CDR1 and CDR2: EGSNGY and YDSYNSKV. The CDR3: CATWDRPYKKIF. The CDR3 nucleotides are TGTGCCACCTGGGACAGGCCCTATAAGAAAATCTTT.

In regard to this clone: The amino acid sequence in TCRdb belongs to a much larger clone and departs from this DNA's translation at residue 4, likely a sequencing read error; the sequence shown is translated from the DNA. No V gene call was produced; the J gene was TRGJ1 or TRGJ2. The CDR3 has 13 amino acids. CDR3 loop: CATLDGPYYKKLF. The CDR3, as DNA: TGTGCCACCTTGGACGGGCCTTATTATAAGAAACTCTTT.

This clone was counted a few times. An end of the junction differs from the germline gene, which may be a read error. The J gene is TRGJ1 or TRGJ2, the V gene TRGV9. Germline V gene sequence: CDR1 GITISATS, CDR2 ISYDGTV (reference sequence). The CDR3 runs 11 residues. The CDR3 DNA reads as TGTGCCTGGTGGTATGTTGGCAAGAAAATCTTT. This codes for CAWWYVGKKIF.

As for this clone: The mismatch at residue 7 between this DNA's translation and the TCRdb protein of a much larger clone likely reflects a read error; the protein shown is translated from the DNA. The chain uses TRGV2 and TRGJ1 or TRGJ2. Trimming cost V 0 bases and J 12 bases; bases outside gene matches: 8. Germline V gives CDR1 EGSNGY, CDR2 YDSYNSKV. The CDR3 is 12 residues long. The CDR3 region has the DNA TGTGCCACCTGGGACGGGCATGCTAGGAAACTCTTT. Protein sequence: CATWDGHARKLF.

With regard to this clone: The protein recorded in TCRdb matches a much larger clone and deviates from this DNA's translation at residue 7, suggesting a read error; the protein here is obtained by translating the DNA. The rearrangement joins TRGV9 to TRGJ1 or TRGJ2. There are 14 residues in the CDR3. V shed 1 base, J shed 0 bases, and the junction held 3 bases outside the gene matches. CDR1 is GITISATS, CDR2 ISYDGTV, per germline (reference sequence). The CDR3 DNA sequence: TGTGCCTTGTGGGAGGTCGCGAATTATTATAAGAAACTCTTT. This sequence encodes CALWEVANYYKKLF.

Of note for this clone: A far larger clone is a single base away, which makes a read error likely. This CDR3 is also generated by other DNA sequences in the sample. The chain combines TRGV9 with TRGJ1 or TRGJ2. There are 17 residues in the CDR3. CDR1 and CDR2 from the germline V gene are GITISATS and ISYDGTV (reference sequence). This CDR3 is CALWEVDTQEFSYKKLF. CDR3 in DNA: TGTGCATTGTGGGAGGTCGATACACAAGAGTTTTCTTATAAGAAACTCTTT.

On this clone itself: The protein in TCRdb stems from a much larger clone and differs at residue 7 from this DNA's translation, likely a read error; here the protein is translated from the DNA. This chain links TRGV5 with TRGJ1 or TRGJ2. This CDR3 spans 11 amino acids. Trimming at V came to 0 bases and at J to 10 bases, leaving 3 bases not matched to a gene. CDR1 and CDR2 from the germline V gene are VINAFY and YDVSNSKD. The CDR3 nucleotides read TGTGCCACCTGGGACAGGCTCAAGAAACTCTTT. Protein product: CATWDRLKKLF.

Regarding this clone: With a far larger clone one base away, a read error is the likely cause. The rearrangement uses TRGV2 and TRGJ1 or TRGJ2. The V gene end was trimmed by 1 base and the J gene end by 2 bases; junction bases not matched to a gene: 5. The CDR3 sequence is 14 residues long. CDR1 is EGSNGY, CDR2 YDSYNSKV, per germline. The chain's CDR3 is CATWDGPHYYKKLF. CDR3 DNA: TGTGCCACCTGGGACGGACCTCATTATTATAAGAAACTCTTT.

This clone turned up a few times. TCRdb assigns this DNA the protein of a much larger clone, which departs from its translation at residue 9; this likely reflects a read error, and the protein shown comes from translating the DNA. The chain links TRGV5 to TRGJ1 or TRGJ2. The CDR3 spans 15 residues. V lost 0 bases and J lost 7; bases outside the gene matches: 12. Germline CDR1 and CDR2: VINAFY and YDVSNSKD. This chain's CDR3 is CATWDRRGSGYKKLF. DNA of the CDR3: TGTGCCACCTGGGACAGGCGGGGATCTGGCTATAAGAAACTCTTT.

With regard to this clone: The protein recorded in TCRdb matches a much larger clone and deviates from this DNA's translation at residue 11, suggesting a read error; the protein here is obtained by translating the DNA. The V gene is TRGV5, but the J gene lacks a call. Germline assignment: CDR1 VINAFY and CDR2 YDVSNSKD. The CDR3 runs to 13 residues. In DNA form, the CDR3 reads TGTGCCACCTGGGCCTTCACTGGCTGGTTCGAGATATTT. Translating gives CATWAFTGWFEIF.

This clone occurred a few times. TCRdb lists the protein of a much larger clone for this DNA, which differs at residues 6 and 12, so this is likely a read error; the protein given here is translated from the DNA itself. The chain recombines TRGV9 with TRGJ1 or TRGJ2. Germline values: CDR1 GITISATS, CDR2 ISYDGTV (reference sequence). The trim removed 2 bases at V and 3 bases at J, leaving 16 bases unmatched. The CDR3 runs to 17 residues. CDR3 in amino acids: CALWEGDTQEFYYKKLF. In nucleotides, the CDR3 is TGTGCCTTGTGGGAGGGCGATACACAAGAGTTTTATTATAAGAAACTCTTT.

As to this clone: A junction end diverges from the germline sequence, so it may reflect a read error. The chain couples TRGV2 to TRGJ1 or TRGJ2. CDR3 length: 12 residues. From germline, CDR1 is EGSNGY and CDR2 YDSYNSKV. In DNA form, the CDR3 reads TGTGCCACCGGGGAGTGTTATTATAAGAAACTCTTT. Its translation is CATGECYYKKLF.

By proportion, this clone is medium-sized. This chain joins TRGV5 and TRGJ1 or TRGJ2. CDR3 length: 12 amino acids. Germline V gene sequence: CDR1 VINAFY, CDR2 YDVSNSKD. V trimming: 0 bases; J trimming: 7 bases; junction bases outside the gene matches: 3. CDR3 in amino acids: CATWDRCYKKLF. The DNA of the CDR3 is TGTGCCACCTGGGACAGGTGCTATAAGAAACTCTTT.